This T cell receptor (beta chain) was retrieved from a study of regulatory T cells in long-lasting Graves disease. Overall study results and limits: Accuracy was possibly reduced by small sample size.

Documented time point: newly diagnosed GD, antithyroid drugs for less than 3 months. RNA isolated from PBMCs was used to make the TCR library. In this sample, this clonotype turned up many times. Its antigen remains unknown. With iRepertoire HTBI primers and Arm-PCR of CDR3 regions, TCR beta libraries were built. TCRdb itself ran the multiplex PCR reads through MiXCR, one entry per CDR3 protein. The sample carries 600,000 to 650,000 distinct CDR3 sequences, under 20% recorded once. These data were also filed under a second study, of T cells in Graves' hyperthyroidism and ophthalmopathy. Per that study: Hyperthyroidism patients were newly diagnosed, had disease duration under 2 months, and were aged 18 to 65 years. First-round RT-PCR with HTBI primers amplified the TCR CDR3 region.

Specimen: peripheral blood mononuclear cells (PBMCs), collected at new diagnosis, from a patient treated with antithyroid drugs. This receptor was obtained from a woman aged 25 to 39 with Graves disease.

The CDR3 DNA reads as TGTGCCAGCAGTGACAGGGGGCTGGGAGAGCAGTACTTC. The encoded protein is CASSDRGLGEQYF. The chain joins TRBV2 to TRBJ2-7, with 8 bases that match TRBD1. The V gene end was trimmed by 3 bases and the J gene end by 7 bases; junction bases not matched to a gene: 5. This CDR3 contains 13 residues. The germline gives CDR1 SNHLY, CDR2 FYNNEI.